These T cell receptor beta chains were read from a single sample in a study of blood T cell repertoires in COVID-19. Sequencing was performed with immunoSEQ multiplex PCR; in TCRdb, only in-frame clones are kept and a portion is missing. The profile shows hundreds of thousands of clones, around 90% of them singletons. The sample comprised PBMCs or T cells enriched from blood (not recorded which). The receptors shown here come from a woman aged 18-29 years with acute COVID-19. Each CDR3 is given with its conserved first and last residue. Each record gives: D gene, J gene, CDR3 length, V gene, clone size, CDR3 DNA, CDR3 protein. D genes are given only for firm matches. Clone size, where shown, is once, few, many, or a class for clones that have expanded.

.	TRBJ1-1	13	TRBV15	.	TGTGCCACCAGCAGAGGGCGGGGCTATGAAGCTTTCTTT	CATSRGRGYEAFF
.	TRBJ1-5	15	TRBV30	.	TGTGCCTGGAGTGTTAGAAACTCTGCGAATCAGCCCCAGCATTTT	CAWSVRNSANQPQHF
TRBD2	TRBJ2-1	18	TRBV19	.	TGTGCCAGTAGTATTGGGGGTCCTGGCGGGAGCATCTACAATGAGCAGTTCTTC	CASSIGGPGGSIYNEQFF
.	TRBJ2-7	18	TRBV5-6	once	TGTGCCAGCAGTTTTGCGGCTTTGCCACGCGGCCGGGGCTACGAGCAGTACTTC	CASSFAALPRGRGYEQYF
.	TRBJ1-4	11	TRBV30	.	TGTGCCTGGAGTGTACACGAAAAACTGTTTTTT	CAWSVHEKLFF
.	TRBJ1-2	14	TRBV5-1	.	TGCGCCAGCAGCTTGCAATTAGGGGGTAATAGCTACACCTTC	CASSLQLGGNSYTF
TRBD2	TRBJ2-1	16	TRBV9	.	TGTGCCAGCAGCGTAGCTTTCCTAGCGGGAGGTCCTGAGCAGTTCTTC	CASSVAFLAGGPEQFF
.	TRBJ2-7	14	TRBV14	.	TGTGCCAGCAGCCTCCAGGGGCGTTCCTACGAGCAGTACTTC	CASSLQGRSYEQYF
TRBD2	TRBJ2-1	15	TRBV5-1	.	TGCGCCAGCAGCGTGGGACTAGCGGTCGACAATGAGCAGTTCTTC	CASSVGLAVDNEQFF
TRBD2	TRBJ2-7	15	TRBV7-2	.	TGTGCCAGCAGCTTTCCTAGCGGGGGAGCCTACGAGCAGTACTTC	CASSFPSGGAYEQYF
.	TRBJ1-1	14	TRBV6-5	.	TGTGCCAGCAGTATAAACACAGGGAACACTGAAGCTTTCTTT	CASSINTGNTEAFF
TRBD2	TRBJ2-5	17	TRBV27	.	TGTGCCAGCAGTCCCTGGTCTAGCGGGAGAGTGCAAGAGACCCAGTACTTC	CASSPWSSGRVQETQYF
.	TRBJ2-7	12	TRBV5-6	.	TGTGCCAGCAGCCGTACTTACTACGAGCAGTACTTC	CASSRTYYEQYF
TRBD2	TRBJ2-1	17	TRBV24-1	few	TGTGCCACCAGTGACACTACACTAGCGGGAGTGCGCAATGAGCAGTTCTTC	CATSDTTLAGVRNEQFF
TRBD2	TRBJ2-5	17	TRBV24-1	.	TGTGCCACCAGTGACCCCCGGACTAGCGTAAACCAAGAGACCCAGTACTTC	CATSDPRTSVNQETQYF
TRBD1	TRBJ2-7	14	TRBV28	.	TGTGCCAGCAGTTCCGGGACAGCCACCTACGAGCAGTACTTC	CASSSGTATYEQYF
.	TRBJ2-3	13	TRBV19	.	TGTGCCAGTAGTATCAGGGTCACAGATACGCAGTATTTT	CASSIRVTDTQYF
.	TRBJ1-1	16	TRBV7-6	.	TGTGCCAGCAGCTTAGGACCCAACCTACAGCGGGGGGAAGCTTTCTTT	CASSLGPNLQRGEAFF
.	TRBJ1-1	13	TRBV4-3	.	TGCGCCAGCAGCCAAGAGCTAGGCACTGAAGCTTTCTTT	CASSQELGTEAFF
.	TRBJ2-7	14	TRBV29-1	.	TGCAGCGTTGAAGAGAGTTCAGGGACCTACGAGCAGTACTTC	CSVEESSGTYEQYF
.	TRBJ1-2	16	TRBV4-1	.	TGCGCCAGCAGCCAAGATCGGAGACAGCTTAACTATGGCTACACCTTC	CASSQDRRQLNYGYTF
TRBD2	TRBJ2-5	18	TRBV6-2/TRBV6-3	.	TGTGCCAGCAGTTACCCATCCGGGACTAGCGGGAGTGGTGAGACCCAGTACTTC	CASSYPSGTSGSGETQYF
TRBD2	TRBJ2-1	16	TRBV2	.	TGTGCCAGCCTATGGACTAGCGGGAGCTCCTACAATGAGCAGTTCTTC	CASLWTSGSSYNEQFF
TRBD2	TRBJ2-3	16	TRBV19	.	TGTGCCAGTAGTATCCTACTAGCGGGAAAACGGGATACGCAGTATTTT	CASSILLAGKRDTQYF
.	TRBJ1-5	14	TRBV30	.	TGTGCCTGGAGCCAAGGGGGTTGGAATCAGCCCCAGCATTTT	CAWSQGGWNQPQHF
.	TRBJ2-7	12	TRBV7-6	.	TGTGCCAGCAGCTCTCTCCCCTACGAGCAGTACTTC	CASSSLPYEQYF
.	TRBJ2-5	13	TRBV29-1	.	TGCAGCGGCGGGGTAGGAGCGGGAGAGACCCAGTACTTC	CSGGVGAGETQYF
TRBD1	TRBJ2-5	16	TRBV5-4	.	TGTGCCAGCAGGTTTACAGGGGGCGCGAGGATGGAGACCCAGTACTTC	CASRFTGGARMETQYF
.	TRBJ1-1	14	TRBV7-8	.	TGTGCCAGCAGCAGGCAGGGACAGAACACTGAAGCTTTCTTT	CASSRQGQNTEAFF
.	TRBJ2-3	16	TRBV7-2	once	TGTGCCAGCAGCTTAGTGCCCACTCGACTCACAGATACGCAGTATTTT	CASSLVPTRLTDTQYF
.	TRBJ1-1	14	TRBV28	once	TGTGCCAGCAGTTTCCGGGGTTCGAACACTGAAGCTTTCTTT	CASSFRGSNTEAFF
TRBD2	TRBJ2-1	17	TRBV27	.	TGTGCCAGCAGTTTCACAACCCTAGCGGTACTATACAATGAGCAGTTCTTC	CASSFTTLAVLYNEQFF
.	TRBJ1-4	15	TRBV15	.	TGTGCCACCAGCAGAGCCGGTTACGGAGATGAAAAACTGTTTTTT	CATSRAGYGDEKLFF
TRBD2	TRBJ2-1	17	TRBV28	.	TGTGCCAGCAGTTATCCGACTAGCGCGTTGACCTACAATGAGCAGTTCTTC	CASSYPTSALTYNEQFF
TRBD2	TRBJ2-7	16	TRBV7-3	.	TGTGCCAGCAGCTTGACCGGGACTAGCGGGGCCTACGAGCAGTACTTC	CASSLTGTSGAYEQYF
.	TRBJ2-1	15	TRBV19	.	TGTGCCAGTAGTAGTGTCAGTCGCTCCTACAATGAGCAGTTCTTC	CASSSVSRSYNEQFF
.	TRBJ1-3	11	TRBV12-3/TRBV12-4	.	TGTGCCAGCAGTGCCGGGAGGGGGAAGTATTTT	CASSAGRGKYF
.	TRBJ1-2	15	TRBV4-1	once	TGCGCCAGCAGCCAAGATATTACCGGAAGGAGTGGCTACACCTTC	CASSQDITGRSGYTF
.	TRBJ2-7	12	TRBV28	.	TGTGCCAGCAGTTTCGGGGACTACGAGCAGTACTTC	CASSFGDYEQYF
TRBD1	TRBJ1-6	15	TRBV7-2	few	TGTGCCAGCAGCCTGGGACAGGGCAATAATTCACCCCTCCACTTT	CASSLGQGNNSPLHF
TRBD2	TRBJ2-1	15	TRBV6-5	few	TGTGCCAGCCTCCACTCTAGCGGTACCTACAATGAGCAGTTCTTC	CASLHSSGTYNEQFF
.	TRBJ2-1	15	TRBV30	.	TGTGCCTGGAGTGCGCTTAGCGGACGATACAATGAGCAGTTCTTC	CAWSALSGRYNEQFF
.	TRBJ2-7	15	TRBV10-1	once	TGCGCCAGCAGTGAGTCGAAGGCAGGGCGATACGAGCAGTACTTC	CASSESKAGRYEQYF
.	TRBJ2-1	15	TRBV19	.	TGTGCCAGTAGTATCTCTCTAGGGGTTTTCGGTGAGCAGTTCTTC	CASSISLGVFGEQFF
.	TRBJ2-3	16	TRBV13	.	TGTGCCAGCAGCCAAACGACAGGGAGGAGCACAGATACGCAGTATTTT	CASSQTTGRSTDTQYF
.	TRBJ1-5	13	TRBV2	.	TGTGCCAGCAGCACGGAGTCCGGGCAGCCCCAGCATTTT	CASSTESGQPQHF
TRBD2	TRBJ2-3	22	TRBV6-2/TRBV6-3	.	TGTGCCAGCAGCCATCTACAGGGGACCCCGGGACTAGCGGGAGGGCCGGGGGATACGCAGTATTTT	CASSHLQGTPGLAGGPGDTQYF
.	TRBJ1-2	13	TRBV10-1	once	TGCGCCAGCAGTGACAGGGTCGGCTATGGCTACACCTTC	CASSDRVGYGYTF
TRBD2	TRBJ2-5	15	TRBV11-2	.	TGTGCCAGCAGCTCCTTCAGGCGGGAGGGAGAGACCCAGTACTTC	CASSSFRREGETQYF
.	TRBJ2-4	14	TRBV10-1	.	TGCGCCAGCAGTGAGTCCCGGGGGAAAAACATTCAGTACTTC	CASSESRGKNIQYF
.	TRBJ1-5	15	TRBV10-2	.	TGCGCCAGCAGTGACTGGGCAGGTAGCAATCAGCCCCAGCATTTT	CASSDWAGSNQPQHF
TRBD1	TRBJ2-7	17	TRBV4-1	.	TGCGCCAGCAGCCAAGGGCCGGTGACAGGGGGTTCCTACGAGCAGTACTTC	CASSQGPVTGGSYEQYF
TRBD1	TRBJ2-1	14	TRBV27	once	TGTGCCAGCAGCCTAAAGACAGGGGGCAATGAGCAGTTCTTC	CASSLKTGGNEQFF
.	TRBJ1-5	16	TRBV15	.	TGTGCCACCAGCGCAGGGACACCTTATAGCAATCAGCCCCAGCATTTT	CATSAGTPYSNQPQHF
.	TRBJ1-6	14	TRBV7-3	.	TGTGCCAGCAGCTTAAAGGCAGGCGATTCACCCCTCCACTTT	CASSLKAGDSPLHF
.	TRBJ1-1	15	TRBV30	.	TGTGCCTGGAAGGTCCAGGGACACCCCTACACTGAAGCTTTCTTT	CAWKVQGHPYTEAFF
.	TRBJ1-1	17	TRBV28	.	TGTGCCAGCAGTGGCGTTGGAGGGCGGATTGTGAACACTGAAGCTTTCTTT	CASSGVGGRIVNTEAFF